The clone carrying this T cell receptor beta chain was observed a few times. No antigen is known for it. The data originate from a study of identical twins. Whole-study results and caveats: The presence of invariant MAIT and iNKT cells could partly confound analyses of zero-insertion sequences. The models gave estimates that fell short of the out-of-frame TCR alpha sharing seen in monozygotic twins.

The CDR3 has 14 amino acids. Per germline, CDR1 MNHNS and CDR2 SASEGT. V gave up 11 bases and J gave up 0 bases, with 15 bases separating them. Healthy Caucasians were all of the donors. Template switching, a step in the protocol, added a universal primer site, and cDNA carried unique molecular identifiers. TCRdb itself ran the 5' RACE reads through MiXCR, one entry per CDR3 protein. Among 450,000 or so distinct CDR3 sequences listed, around 14% were seen once. This sample also belongs to another study, concerning yellow fever vaccine responses in identical twins.

The chain uses TRBV6-1 and TRBJ2-3; D remains ambiguous. The clonotype comes from a woman in her late teens or twenties in good health. Sequencing was carried out using CD4+ T cells sorted from blood. The CDR3 loop is CAYVAYSSTDTQYF. The CDR3 coding sequence is TGTGCCTACGTTGCCTATTCAAGCACAGATACGCAGTATTTT.